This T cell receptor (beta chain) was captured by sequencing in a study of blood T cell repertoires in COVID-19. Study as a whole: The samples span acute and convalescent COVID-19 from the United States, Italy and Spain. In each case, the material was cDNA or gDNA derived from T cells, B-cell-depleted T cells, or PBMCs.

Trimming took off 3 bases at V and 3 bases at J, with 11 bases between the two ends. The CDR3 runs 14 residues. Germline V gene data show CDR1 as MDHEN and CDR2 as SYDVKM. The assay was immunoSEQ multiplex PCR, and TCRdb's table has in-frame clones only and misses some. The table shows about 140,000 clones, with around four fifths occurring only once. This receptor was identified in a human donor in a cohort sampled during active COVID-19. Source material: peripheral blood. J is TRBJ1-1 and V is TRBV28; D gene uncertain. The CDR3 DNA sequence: TGTGCCAGCAGTTTGTGGGAGTTGGACACTGAAGCTTTCTTT. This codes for CASSLWELDTEAFF.